These 10 T cell receptor beta chains share one sample of origin, sequenced in a study of T cell repertoires in cytomegalovirus infection (dated by TCRdb to the late 2010s). For these TCRs, the target antigens are not known. Read against the paper, the sample's treatment or condition label means: in vitro stimulation with specific CMV peptide epitopes to enrich CMV-specific T cells. The listed sequencing device is Illumina HiSeq 1500. TCRdb passed the public sequencing reads through fastp at Q25 and MiXCR, retaining productive beta sequences. CDR3 protein sequences are deduplicated, and each keeps its most common genes and DNA. This sample is represented by about half a million distinct CDR3 sequences; more than 30% of them were singletons. Of the sample, roughly 17% is held by the ten largest clones. Sequenced material: cultured PBMCs, taken from culture after CMV antigen stimulation. These receptors were obtained from a human donor in good health (CMV status not recorded). Some clones in this sample may be carry-over from other donors' samples.

The J gene is TRBJ2-7, the V gene TRBV4-3; D possibly corresponds to TRBD1 (6 bases). The CDR3 has 15 amino acids. Trimming took off 3 bases at V and 2 bases at J, with 14 bases between the two ends. Germline CDR1 and CDR2: LGHNA and YSLEER. The CDR3, as DNA: TGCGCCAGCAGCCACGTCCGGGACACGGCCTACGAGCAGTACTTC. Translation: CASSHVRDTAYEQYF.

The genes are TRBV7-9 and TRBJ1-5; perhaps TRBD1 as D (5 bases). V shed 5 bases and J shed 5 bases, with 16 bases lying between them. Germline CDR1 and CDR2: SEHNR and FQNEAQ (reference sequence). The CDR3 covers 15 residues. CDR3 residues: CASSADSTTYQPQHF. CDR3 sequence (DNA): TGTGCCAGCAGCGCTGACAGTACGACCTATCAGCCCCAGCATTTT.

V gene TRBV27 combines with J gene TRBJ2-1, with 13 bases identical to TRBD2. Trimming at V came to 1 base and at J to 7 bases, leaving 4 bases not matched to a gene. Germline V lookup: CDR1 MNHEY, CDR2 SMNVEV (reference sequence). This CDR3 has 16 amino acids. The CDR3: CASSLLLAGGPNEQFF. CDR3 in DNA: TGTGCCAGCAGTTTATTACTAGCGGGAGGGCCTAATGAGCAGTTCTTC.

This clonotype was observed a handful of times. The chain is built from TRBV5-1 and TRBJ2-5; 8 positions agree with TRBD1. Trimming at V came to 2 bases and at J to 5 bases, leaving 5 bases not matched to a gene. CDR3 length equals 14 residues. Germline CDR1 reads SGHRS; CDR2 reads YFSETQ. The CDR3 loop is CASSFMTGVETQYF. Written as DNA, the CDR3 is TGCGCCAGCAGCTTTATGACAGGGGTGGAGACCCAGTACTTC.

This chain links TRBV6-1 with TRBJ2-7; D remains unclear. The CDR3 sequence is 16 residues long. V lost 5 bases, J lost 5 bases, and 22 bases lay in between. Looked up from germline, CDR1 is MNHNS and CDR2 is SASEGT. CDR3 DNA: TGTGCCAGCAGTTTAACTCGGGCCCTCCACCGGGACGAGCAGTACTTC. Its translation: CASSLTRALHRDEQYF.

The gene calls are TRBV7-9 and TRBJ1-1; the D is unclear. The CDR3 is 15 residues long. Germline V gene sequence: CDR1 SEHNR, CDR2 FQNEAQ (reference sequence). Trimming took off 1 base at V and 3 bases at J, with 12 bases between the two ends. CDR3 nucleotides: TGTGCCAGCAGCTTAGGATTTAGGGATTACACTGAAGCTTTCTTT. Translation: CASSLGFRDYTEAFF.

Turning to this clonotype: A much more abundant neighbour one base away suggests this may be a read error. This chain uses TRBV7-6 with TRBJ1-6; TRBD1 aligns across 7 bases. The junction had 9 bases not matched to a gene; V was cut back by 6 bases and J by 4 bases. Per the germline V gene, CDR1 is SGHVS and CDR2 is FNYEAQ. The CDR3 consists of 16 residues. CDR3 coding DNA: TGTGCCAGCAGTCGAACCACAGGGGCGTATAATTCACCCCTCCACTTT. Protein: CASSRTTGAYNSPLHF. Looking up the rest from reference TRBV7-6 and TRBJ1-6 gives the full variable domain: GAGVSQSPRYKVTKRGQDVALRCDPISGHVSLYWYRQALGQGPEFLTYFNYEAQQDKSGLPNDRFSAERPEGSISTLTIQRTEQRDSAMYRCASSRTTGAYNSPLHFGNGTRLTVT.

The genes are TRBV20-1 and TRBJ2-7, with 8 bases that match TRBD1. CDR3 length: 13 residues. V lost 4 bases to trimming and J lost 7 bases; unmatched junction nucleotides: 9. Germline values: CDR1 DFQATT, CDR2 SNEGSKA (reference sequence). The CDR3 reads CSATQGAREEQYF. The CDR3 nucleotides read TGCAGTGCTACTCAGGGGGCGCGTGAAGAGCAGTACTTC.

The chain recombines TRBV4-1 with TRBJ2-2; D is tentatively TRBD1 or TRBD2 (5 bases each). The germline V and J ends were trimmed by 6 bases and 3 bases, with 23 bases remaining between them. This CDR3 is 18 amino acids long. In germline, CDR1 is MGHRA, CDR2 YSYEKL. This CDR3 is CASSSTGGGFSYTGELFF. For the CDR3, the DNA is TGCGCCAGCAGTTCCACCGGTGGGGGATTTAGCTACACCGGGGAGCTGTTTTTT.

This clonotype came up a few times. The chain joins TRBV7-2 to TRBJ2-5; D gene uncertain. CDR3 length: 13 residues. Germline V CDR1 and CDR2: SGHTA, FQGNSA. The V and J ends lost 5 bases and 2 bases respectively, with 9 bases between them. CDR3 loop: CASSIAWQETQYF. CDR3 in DNA: TGTGCCAGCAGCATCGCCTGGCAAGAGACCCAGTACTTC.